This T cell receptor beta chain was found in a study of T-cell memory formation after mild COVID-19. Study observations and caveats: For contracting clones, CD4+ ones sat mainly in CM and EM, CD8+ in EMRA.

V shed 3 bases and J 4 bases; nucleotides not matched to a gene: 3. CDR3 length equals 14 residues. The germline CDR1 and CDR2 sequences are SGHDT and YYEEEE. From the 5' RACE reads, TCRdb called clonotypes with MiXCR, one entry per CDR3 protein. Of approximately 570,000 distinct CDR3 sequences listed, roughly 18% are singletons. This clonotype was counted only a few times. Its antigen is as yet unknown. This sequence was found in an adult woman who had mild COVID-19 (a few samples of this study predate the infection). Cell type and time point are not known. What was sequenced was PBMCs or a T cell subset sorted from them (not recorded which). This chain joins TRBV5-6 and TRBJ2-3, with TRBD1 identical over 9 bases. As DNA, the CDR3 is TGTGCCAGCAGCTGGGGACAGGGCGCAGATACGCAGTATTTT. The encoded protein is CASSWGQGADTQYF.